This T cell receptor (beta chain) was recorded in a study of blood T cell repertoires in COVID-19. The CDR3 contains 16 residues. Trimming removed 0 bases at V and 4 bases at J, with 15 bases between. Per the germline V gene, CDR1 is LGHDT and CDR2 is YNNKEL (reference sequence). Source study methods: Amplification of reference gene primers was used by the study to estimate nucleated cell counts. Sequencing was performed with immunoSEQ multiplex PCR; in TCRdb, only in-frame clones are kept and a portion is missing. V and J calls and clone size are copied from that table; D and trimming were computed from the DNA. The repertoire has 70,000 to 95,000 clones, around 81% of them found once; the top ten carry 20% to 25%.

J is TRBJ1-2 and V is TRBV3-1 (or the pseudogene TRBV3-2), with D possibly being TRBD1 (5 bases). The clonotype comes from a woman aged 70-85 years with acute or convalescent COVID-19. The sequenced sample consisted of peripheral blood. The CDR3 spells CASSQDGGEAVYGYTF. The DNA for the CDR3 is TGTGCCAGCAGCCAAGATGGAGGGGAAGCTGTCTATGGCTACACCTTC.